This entry is about one TCR beta chain. The sample comes from a study of T cell repertoires in ileal Crohn's disease. The CDR3 consists of 14 residues. Germline V lookup: CDR1 MNHEY, CDR2 SMNVEV (reference sequence). With 5 bases clipped from V and 8 bases from J, the junction kept 10 bases outside the gene matches. Sample time point: neoterminal ileum biopsy at postoperative endoscopy, about 6 months after surgery. Clones were sequenced by immunoSEQ multiplex PCR, and TCRdb holds only the in-frame ones, with some missing. The sample carries 15,000 to 20,000 clones, 60% to 75% recorded once. This receptor was obtained from an adult with Crohn's disease. The sequenced material came from ileal tissue. The chain uses TRBV27 and TRBJ1-2; 8 positions match TRBD1. In DNA, the CDR3 is TGTGCCAGCAGTCGACGGACAGGGTATGAGGGCTACACCTTC. It yields the protein CASSRRTGYEGYTF.